One and the same sample provided the 3 T cell receptor beta chains below, sequenced in a study of blood T cell repertoires in COVID-19. Sequenced by immunoSEQ multiplex PCR; TCRdb stores in-frame clones only, minus some. The profile shows about 46,000 clones, around 83% of them singletons. Sequenced sample: peripheral blood. These receptors all stem from a woman of 80 years or more with acute or convalescent COVID-19.

This clone was detected only a few times. The chain combines TRBV19 with TRBJ2-2; unclear D gene. Germline CDR1 and CDR2: LNHDA and SQIVND (reference sequence). This CDR3 is built from 14 residues. Trimming left V 6 bases short and J 6 bases short, with 14 bases between. This CDR3 is CASRGLLSPGELFF. Written as DNA, the CDR3 is TGTGCCAGTAGGGGCCTATTGTCCCCCGGGGAGCTGTTTTTT.

The rearrangement links TRBV7-2 to TRBJ1-1; no clear D. The germline V gene encodes CDR1 SGHTA and CDR2 FQGNSA. The CDR3 runs 15 residues. The V end was cut by 2 bases, the J end by 0 bases, with 10 bases between. The CDR3 loop reads CASSLIAVMNTEAFF. The CDR3 DNA follows: TGTGCCAGCAGCTTAATTGCAGTTATGAACACTGAAGCTTTCTTT.

V usage is TRBV2 and J usage is TRBJ2-3, with TRBD2 matching over 12 bases. V was pared by 8 bases and J by 5 bases, with 8 bases of the junction left unmatched. Germline CDR1 reads SNHLY; CDR2 reads FYNNEI. The CDR3 sequence is 15 residues long. CDR3 protein: CASSILAGGKDTQYF. CDR3 sequence (DNA): TGTGCCAGCTCGATACTAGCGGGGGGCAAAGATACGCAGTATTTT.